Presented here are 19 T cell receptor beta chains from one specimen sequenced in a study of T-cell reconstitution after alpha-beta-depleted transplantation in children. Study results and limitations: The authors attributed T-cell counts and diversity one year after transplant mostly to newly produced T cells.

Researchers prepared the TCRbeta library using unique molecular identifiers, the study reports. One entry per CDR3 protein, called by TCRdb with MiXCR from the PCR reads. The table shows about 300,000 distinct CDR3 sequences, with around 7.1% occurring only once. These TCRs' antigens remain unknown. Sequences were derived from peripheral blood, sampled 360 days after TCRalphabeta/CD19-depleted stem cell transplant. The receptors come from a female patient aged 2 to 10 who had a stem cell transplant for Fanconi anemia, so the T cells may come from the graft donor.

This clonotype was counted a few times. The chain has TRBV6-2 or TRBV6-3 and TRBJ1-4, with D perhaps TRBD1 (5 bases). Germline CDR1 reads MNHEY; CDR2 reads SVGEGT. The CDR3 is made up of 15 amino acids. V was clipped by 6 bases and J by 11 bases, with 22 bases between them. The CDR3 DNA sequence: TGTGCCAGCAGCTCCTCCGGGGCCCCGAAGGCGAAACTGTTTTTT. It yields the protein CASSSSGAPKAKLFF.

For this clonotype: This may be a read error, as it is one base from a much larger clone. The V and J genes are TRBV5-5 and TRBJ2-7; the D call may be TRBD1 or TRBD2 (5 bases each). With the DNA end fitting TRBJ2-1 better, the J assignment may be wrong. This CDR3 has 14 residues. CDR1 is SGHKS and CDR2 is YYEKEE in the germline V gene (reference sequence). The DNA of the CDR3 is TGTGCCAGCAGCCCCCAGGGAGTGGGTTACGAGCAGTTCTTC. Its protein is CASSPQGVGYEQFF.

The chain is built from TRBV20-1 and TRBJ1-5; D is unresolved. Germline-derived CDR1 and CDR2 are DFQATT and SNEGSKA (reference sequence). V was cut by 6 bases and J by 5 bases, with 8 bases left in between. This CDR3 comprises 11 residues. CDR3 nucleotides: TGCAGTGCCGGAGAAGATCAGCCCCAGCATTTT. Its protein product is CSAGEDQPQHF.

This clonotype has just a few counts. At one of its ends the junction is not consistent with the germline gene, which may arise from a read error. This sequence joins TRBV29-1 and TRBJ1-4; 8 bases map to TRBD1. CDR1 is SQVTM, CDR2 ANQGSEA, per germline. The CDR3 is made up of 11 amino acids. Written as DNA, the CDR3 is TGCAGCGTTGAAGATCTTTTGGACAGGGTTTTT. Translation gives CSVEDLLDRVF. Full variable domain (outside the CDR3, taken from reference TRBV29-1 and TRBJ1-4): SAVISQKPSRDICQRGTSLTIQCQVDSQVTMMFWYRQQPGQSLTLIATANQGSEATYESGFVIDKFPISRPNLTFSTLTVSNMSPEDSSIYLCSVEDLLDRVFGSGTQLSVL.

This sequence joins TRBV20-1 and TRBJ2-7; TRBD2 might be the D (6 bases). Germline assignment: CDR1 DFQATT and CDR2 SNEGSKA (reference sequence). V lost 1 base and J 0 bases, leaving 13 bases between the germline ends. This CDR3 region has 15 residues. DNA of the CDR3: TGCAGTGCTAGAGTGGTCGGGGGATCCTCCTACGAGCAGTACGTC. It is translated as CSARVVGGSSYEQYV.

This clonotype was detected a few times. This rearrangement joins TRBV3-1 to TRBJ2-5; 7 positions match TRBD1. The ends lost 4 bases at V and 4 bases at J; junction bases unmatched: 6. CDR3 length: 14 residues. Germline lookup yields CDR1 LGHDT and CDR2 YNNKEL (reference sequence). CDR3 residues: CASSRYRGSETQYF. In DNA form, the CDR3 reads TGTGCCAGCAGCCGGTACAGGGGTTCAGAGACCCAGTACTTC.

In regard to this clonotype: Lacking the conserved final phenylalanine or tryptophan, this CDR3 likely reflects a read error. The rearrangement uses TRBV6-1 and TRBJ1-5; 9 nucleotides match TRBD1. The CDR3 loop spans 14 amino acids. The germline V gene has CDR1 MNHNS and CDR2 SASEGT. The V gene end was trimmed by 6 bases and the J gene end by 6 bases; junction bases not matched to a gene: 6. CDR3 sequence reads: CASSRQGVGQPQHL. CDR3 DNA sequence: TGTGCCAGCAGCCGACAGGGGGTAGGTCAGCCCCAGCATCTT.

This clonotype was observed a few times. This sequence joins TRBV6-5 and TRBJ1-1; a weak D match, TRBD1 (5 bases). CDR3 length: 12 residues. CDR1 and CDR2 from the germline V gene are MNHEY and SVGAGI. The germline V and J ends were trimmed by 6 bases and 8 bases, with 13 bases remaining between them. The CDR3 sequence: CASRTPQGEAFF. The CDR3 coding sequence is TGTGCCAGCAGGACCCCCCAGGGAGAAGCTTTCTTT.

This clonotype occurred a few times. The rearrangement joins TRBV3-1 to TRBJ1-1; a weak D match, TRBD1 (5 bases). The CDR3 sequence is 15 residues long. The germline gives CDR1 LGHDT, CDR2 YNNKEL (reference sequence). Trimming removed 3 bases at V and 0 bases at J, with 11 bases between. This CDR3 reads CASSQGGSLNTEAFF. In nucleotides, the CDR3 is TGTGCCAGCAGCCAGGGGGGGAGCCTGAACACTGAAGCTTTCTTT.

The chain uses TRBV28 and TRBJ2-3, with 8 positions matching TRBD2. J lost 6 bases, V lost 1 base, and 3 bases had no gene match. The CDR3 has 14 amino acids. CDR1 MDHEN and CDR2 SYDVKM come from the germline V gene. Here the CDR3 reads CASSLSGGLDTQYF. The DNA for the CDR3 is TGTGCCAGCAGTTTATCGGGGGGGTTGGATACGCAGTATTTT.

V gene TRBV15 combines with J gene TRBJ2-7; D possibly corresponds to TRBD2 (5 bases). The CDR3 is 16 residues long. Germline V gives CDR1 LNHNV, CDR2 YYDKDF (reference sequence). Trimming cost V 1 base and J 0 bases, with 13 bases left between them. CDR3 residues: CATSRGGFGVSYEQYV. The DNA for the CDR3 is TGTGCCACCAGCAGAGGGGGATTCGGGGTCTCCTACGAGCAGTACGTC.

This clonotype was seen only a few times. V and J are TRBV19 and TRBJ1-2; D unclear. CDR1 is LNHDA, CDR2 SQIVND, per germline (reference sequence). The CDR3 spans 13 residues. The germline V and J ends were trimmed by 3 bases and 6 bases, with 11 bases remaining between them. The CDR3 DNA is TGTGCCAGTAGTATTACCGGGTATGATGGCTACACCTTC. This sequence encodes CASSITGYDGYTF.

In this sample, this clonotype turned up many times. The chain recombines TRBV7-9 with TRBJ1-3, with 10 bases matching TRBD1. The germline V gene encodes CDR1 SEHNR and CDR2 FQNEAQ (reference sequence). This CDR3 contains 16 residues. V shed 5 bases and J 6 bases; nucleotides not matched to a gene: 10. CDR3 region: CASSGRQGAWKNTIYF. For the CDR3, the DNA is TGTGCCAGCAGCGGGAGACAGGGGGCATGGAAAAACACCATATATTTT.

This clonotype was seen many times. The chain uses TRBV6-5 and TRBJ1-5; D gene unclear. The CDR3 is made up of 12 amino acids. Germline CDR1 MNHEY, CDR2 SVGAGI. Trimming took off 7 bases at V and 3 bases at J, with 7 bases between the two ends. This CDR3 is CASNRLNQPQHF. CDR3 bases: TGTGCCAGCAACCGCCTCAATCAGCCCCAGCATTTT.

This clonotype was detected ten times or more. The chain combines TRBV24-1 with TRBJ2-1; D is undetermined. Deletions cut 2 bases from V and 2 bases from J, with 12 bases between. This CDR3 comprises 16 residues. Germline V CDR1 and CDR2: KGHDR, SFDVKD. CDR3 sequence (DNA): TGTGCCACCAGTGATTCGGCTTCGAGTACCTACAATGAGCAGTTCTTC. Translating gives CATSDSASSTYNEQFF.

J is TRBJ2-7 and V is TRBV27; weak D call: TRBD1 (5 bases). Germline-derived CDR1 and CDR2 are MNHEY and SMNVEV (reference sequence). Trimming shortened V by 5 bases and J by 2 bases, and 16 bases separated the two germline ends. The CDR3 length is 15 residues. CDR3 residues: CASSILWTTTYEQYF. The CDR3 nucleotides are TGTGCCAGCAGTATTTTATGGACAACAACCTACGAGCAGTACTTC.

The rearrangement uses TRBV6-2 or TRBV6-3 and TRBJ1-5; D ambiguous. Trimming took 7 bases from V and 4 from J, leaving 11 bases between them. The length of the CDR3 is 13 residues. Germline lookup yields CDR1 MNHEY and CDR2 SVGEGT. CDR3 in DNA: TGTGCCAGCATCGCCTTCCCTAATCAGCCCCAGCATTTT. Translation: CASIAFPNQPQHF.

Ten or more counts support this clonotype. The J gene is TRBJ1-2, the V gene TRBV6-5; 7 nucleotides line up with TRBD1. V dropped 3 bases and J dropped 8; count of bases not matched to a gene: 9. The germline gives CDR1 MNHEY, CDR2 SVGAGI. The CDR3 consists of 14 residues. Written as DNA, the CDR3 is TGTGCCAGCAGTTATTCTGACAGGGTGGGAGGCTACACCTTC. Its protein product is CASSYSDRVGGYTF.

This clonotype showed up many times. This chain joins TRBV10-1 and TRBJ2-7; perhaps TRBD2 as D (5 bases). In germline, CDR1 is WNHNN, CDR2 SYGVQD (reference sequence). There are 12 residues in the CDR3. CDR3 in DNA: TGTGCCAGCAGCGAGGGAGCGTACGAGCAGTACGTC. It encodes CASSEGAYEQYV.